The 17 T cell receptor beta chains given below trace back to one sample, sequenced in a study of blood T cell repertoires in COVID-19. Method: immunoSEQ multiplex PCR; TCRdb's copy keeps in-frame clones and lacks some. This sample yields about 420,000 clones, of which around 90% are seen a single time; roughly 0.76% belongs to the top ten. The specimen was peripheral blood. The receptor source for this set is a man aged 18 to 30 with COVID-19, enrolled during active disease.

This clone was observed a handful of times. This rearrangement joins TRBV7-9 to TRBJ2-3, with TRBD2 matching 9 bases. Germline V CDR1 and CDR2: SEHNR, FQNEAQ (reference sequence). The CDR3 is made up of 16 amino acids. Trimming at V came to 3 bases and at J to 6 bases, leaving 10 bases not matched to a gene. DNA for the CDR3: TGTGCCAGCAGCTTCCTTAGCGGGGGTACCATTGATACGCAGTATTTT. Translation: CASSFLSGGTIDTQYF.

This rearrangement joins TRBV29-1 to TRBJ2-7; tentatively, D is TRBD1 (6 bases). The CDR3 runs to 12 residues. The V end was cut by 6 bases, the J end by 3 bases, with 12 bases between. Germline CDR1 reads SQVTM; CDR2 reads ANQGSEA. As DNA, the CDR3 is TGCAGCGTGACACAGGGTAGCTACGAGCAGTACTTC. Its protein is CSVTQGSYEQYF.

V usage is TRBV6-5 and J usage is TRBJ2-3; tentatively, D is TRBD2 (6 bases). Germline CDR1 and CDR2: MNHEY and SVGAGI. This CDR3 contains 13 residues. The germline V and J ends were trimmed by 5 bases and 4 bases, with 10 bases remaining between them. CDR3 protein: CASSTGLSDTQYF. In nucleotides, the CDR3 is TGTGCCAGCAGTACGGGACTTTCAGATACGCAGTATTTT.

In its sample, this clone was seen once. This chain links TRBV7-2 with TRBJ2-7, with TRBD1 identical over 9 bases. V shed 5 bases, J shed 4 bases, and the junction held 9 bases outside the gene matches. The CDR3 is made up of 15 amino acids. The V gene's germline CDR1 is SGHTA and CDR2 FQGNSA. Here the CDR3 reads CASSNLGQGFYEQYF. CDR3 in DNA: TGTGCCAGCAGCAACCTGGGACAGGGATTTTACGAGCAGTACTTC.

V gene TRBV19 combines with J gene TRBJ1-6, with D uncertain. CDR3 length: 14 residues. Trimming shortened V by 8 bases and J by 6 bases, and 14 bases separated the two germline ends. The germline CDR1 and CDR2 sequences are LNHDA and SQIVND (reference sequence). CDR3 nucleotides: TGTGCCAGTCAGGAACAGAATACTAATTCACCCCTCCACTTT. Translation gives CASQEQNTNSPLHF.

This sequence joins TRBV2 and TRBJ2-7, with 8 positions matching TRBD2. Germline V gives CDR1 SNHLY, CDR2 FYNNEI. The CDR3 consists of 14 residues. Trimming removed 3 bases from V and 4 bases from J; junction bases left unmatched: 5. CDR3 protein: CASSERGAKYEQYF. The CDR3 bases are TGTGCCAGCAGTGAGCGGGGGGCAAAATACGAGCAGTACTTC. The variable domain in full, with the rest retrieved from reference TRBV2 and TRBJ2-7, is EPEVTQTPSHQVTQMGQEVILRCVPISNHLYFYWYRQILGQKVEFLVSFYNNEISEKSEIFDDQFSVERPDGSNFTLKIRSTKLEDSAMYFCASSERGAKYEQYFGPGTRLTVT.

This CDR3 is CASSDQAQITYEQYF. The CDR3, as DNA: TGTGCCAGCAGTGACCAGGCGCAAATCACCTACGAGCAGTACTTC. The chain is built from TRBV2 and TRBJ2-7, with D hard to call. Germline CDR1 and CDR2: SNHLY and FYNNEI. V lost 3 bases to trimming and J lost 2 bases, with 14 bases between them. This CDR3 is built from 15 residues.

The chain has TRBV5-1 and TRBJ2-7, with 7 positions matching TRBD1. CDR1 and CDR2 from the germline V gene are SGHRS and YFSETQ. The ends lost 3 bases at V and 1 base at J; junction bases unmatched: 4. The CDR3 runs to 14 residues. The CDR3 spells CASSWDSSSYEQYF. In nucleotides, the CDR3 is TGCGCCAGCAGCTGGGACAGCTCTTCCTACGAGCAGTACTTC.

Here the CDR3 reads CASSQPRTGMTGELFF. CDR3 DNA: TGTGCCAGCAGCCAACCCCGGACAGGGATGACCGGGGAGCTGTTTTTT. This rearrangement joins TRBV3-1 (or the pseudogene TRBV3-2) to TRBJ2-2; 8 bases match TRBD1. CDR1 is LGHDT, CDR2 YNNKEL, per germline (reference sequence). J gave up 5 bases and V 2 bases, and 7 bases lay outside the gene matches. The CDR3 consists of 16 residues.

CDR3 sequence reads: CASSLGPVAGGRADTQYF. CDR3 in DNA: TGTGCCAGCAGTCTGGGTCCTGTGGCGGGGGGCAGGGCAGATACGCAGTATTTT. The chain has TRBV6-6 and TRBJ2-3; 8 nucleotides line up with TRBD2. V was clipped by 5 bases and J by 4 bases; unmatched bases: 17. Germline CDR1 and CDR2: MNHNY and SVGAGI (reference sequence). The CDR3 length is 18 residues.

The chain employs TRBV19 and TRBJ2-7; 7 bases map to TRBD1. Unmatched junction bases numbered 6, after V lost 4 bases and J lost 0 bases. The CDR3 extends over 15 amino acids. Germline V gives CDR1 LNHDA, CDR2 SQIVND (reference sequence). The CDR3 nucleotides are TGTGCCAGTAGTAAGAGACAGGGCAGCTCCTACGAGCAGTACTTC. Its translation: CASSKRQGSSYEQYF.

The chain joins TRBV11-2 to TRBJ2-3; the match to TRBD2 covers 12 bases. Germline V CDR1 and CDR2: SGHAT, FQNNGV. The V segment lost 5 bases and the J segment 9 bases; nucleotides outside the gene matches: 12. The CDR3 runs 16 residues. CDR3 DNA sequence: TGTGCCAGCAGCCCCCGGGAGACTAGCGGGAGACGAACGCAGTATTTT. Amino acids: CASSPRETSGRRTQYF.

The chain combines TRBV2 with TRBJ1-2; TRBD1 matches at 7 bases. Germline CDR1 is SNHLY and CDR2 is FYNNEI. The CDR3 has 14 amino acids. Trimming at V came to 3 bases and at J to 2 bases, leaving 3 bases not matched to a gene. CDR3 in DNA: TGTGCCAGCAGTGAGGGACAGCCCAACTATGGCTACACCTTC. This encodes CASSEGQPNYGYTF. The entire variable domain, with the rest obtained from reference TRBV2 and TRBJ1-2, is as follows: EPEVTQTPSHQVTQMGQEVILRCVPISNHLYFYWYRQILGQKVEFLVSFYNNEISEKSEIFDDQFSVERPDGSNFTLKIRSTKLEDSAMYFCASSEGQPNYGYTFGSGTRLTVV.

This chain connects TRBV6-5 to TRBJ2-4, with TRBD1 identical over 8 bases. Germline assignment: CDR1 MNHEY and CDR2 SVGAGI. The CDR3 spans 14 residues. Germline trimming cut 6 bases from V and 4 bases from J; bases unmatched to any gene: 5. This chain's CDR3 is CASSPDRGKNIQYF. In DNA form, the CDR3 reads TGTGCCAGCAGCCCCGACAGGGGAAAAAACATTCAGTACTTC.

CDR3 coding DNA: TGTGCCAGCAGCATACCTAGGGGCCCCAGCACAGATACGCAGTATTTT. This gives the protein CASSIPRGPSTDTQYF. The chain is built from TRBV7-3 and TRBJ2-3, with D perhaps TRBD1 (5 bases). V lost 5 bases to trimming and J lost 0 bases, with 15 bases between them. The germline V gene has CDR1 SGHTA and CDR2 FQGTGA. The CDR3 runs 16 residues.

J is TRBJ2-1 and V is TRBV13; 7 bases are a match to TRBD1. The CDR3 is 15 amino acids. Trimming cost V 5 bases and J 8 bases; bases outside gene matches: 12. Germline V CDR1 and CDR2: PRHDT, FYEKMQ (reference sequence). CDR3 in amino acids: CASSHGAGGFHEQFF. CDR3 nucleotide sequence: TGTGCCAGCAGCCATGGGGCAGGGGGTTTTCATGAGCAGTTCTTC.

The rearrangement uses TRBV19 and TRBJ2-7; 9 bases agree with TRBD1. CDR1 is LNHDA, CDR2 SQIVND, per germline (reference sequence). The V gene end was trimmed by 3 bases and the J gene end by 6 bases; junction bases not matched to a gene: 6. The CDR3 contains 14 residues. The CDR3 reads CASSMTGGWGEQYF. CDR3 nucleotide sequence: TGTGCCAGTAGTATGACAGGGGGTTGGGGCGAGCAGTACTTC.